The 14 T cell receptor beta chains reported below all come from one sample, sequenced in a study of PD-1 blockade in classical Hodgkin lymphoma. Noted time point: cycle 4 day 1 (C4D1), after 6 weeks of nivolumab. Every patient experienced relapse after autologous stem cell transplantation, and brentuximab vedotin exposure varied. The method was immunoSEQ multiplex PCR; TCRdb's version includes in-frame clones alone and lacks a portion of them. The repertoire consists of tens of thousands of clones, with over 75% occurring once and the leading ten covering over 20%. Specimen: peripheral blood mononuclear cells (PBMCs), collected before the fourth cycle of nivolumab. Source of these receptors: a human donor with classical Hodgkin lymphoma.

The V call is TRBV7-7, the J call TRBJ2-3, with D tentatively TRBD1 (5 bases). The CDR3 spans 14 residues. Looked up from germline, CDR1 is SSHAT and CDR2 is FNYEAQ (reference sequence). Trimming shortened V by 3 bases and J by 0 bases, and 7 bases separated the two germline ends. CDR3 in amino acids: CASSLGPSTDTQYF. DNA of the CDR3: TGTGCCAGCAGCTTGGGGCCTAGCACAGATACGCAGTATTTT.

The chain uses TRBV6-6 and TRBJ2-3; D gene ambiguous. The CDR3 is 12 amino acids. Germline V gives CDR1 MNHNY, CDR2 SVGAGI (reference sequence). With 2 bases removed from V and 6 bases from J, the gap between germline ends came to 6 bases. CDR3 DNA sequence: TGTGCCAGCAGTTACGCGGAGGATACGCAGTATTTT. Amino acids: CASSYAEDTQYF.

This chain joins TRBV7-2 and TRBJ2-7, with a weak D call TRBD1 (7 bases). The V and J ends lost 1 base and 1 base respectively, with 11 bases between them. From germline, CDR1 is SGHTA and CDR2 FQGNSA. The CDR3 has 15 residues. The CDR3 is CASSLVPGGSYEQYF. CDR3 nucleotide sequence: TGTGCCAGCAGCTTAGTCCCAGGGGGGTCCTACGAGCAGTACTTC.

The CDR3 nucleotides are TGTGCCAGCAGTCATCCGGGACGGCAGAACACTGAAGCTTTCTTT. Protein product: CASSHPGRQNTEAFF. The rearrangement links TRBV27 to TRBJ1-1, with D possibly TRBD1 on 5 matching bases. CDR3 size: 15 residues. Trimming cost V 5 bases and J 1 base, with 14 bases left between them. Germline V gene data show CDR1 as MNHEY and CDR2 as SMNVEV (reference sequence).

The rearrangement joins TRBV5-1 to TRBJ2-2; perhaps TRBD2 as D (5 bases). In germline, CDR1 is SGHRS, CDR2 YFSETQ. The CDR3 sequence is 16 residues long. V was trimmed by 1 base and J by 7 bases, leaving 17 bases between them. The CDR3 is CASSLRPPGLDGELFF. CDR3 DNA: TGCGCCAGCAGCTTGAGGCCGCCGGGGTTGGACGGGGAGCTGTTTTTT.

V gene TRBV27 combines with J gene TRBJ2-1; TRBD2 matches 9 bases. The CDR3 consists of 16 residues. Unmatched junction bases numbered 8, after V lost 0 bases and J lost 8 bases. Germline V gene sequence: CDR1 MNHEY, CDR2 SMNVEV (reference sequence). The CDR3 loop is CASSLSPAGGFYEQFF. CDR3 nucleotides: TGTGCCAGCAGTTTATCACCAGCGGGAGGTTTCTATGAGCAGTTCTTC.

The gene calls are TRBV2 and TRBJ2-5; D call uncertain. The CDR3 loop spans 13 amino acids. V gave up 4 bases and J gave up 1 base, with 7 bases separating them. Germline V lookup: CDR1 SNHLY, CDR2 FYNNEI. CDR3 residues: CASSGDFQETQYF. The CDR3 nucleotides are TGTGCCAGCAGTGGAGATTTCCAAGAGACCCAGTACTTC.

This chain uses TRBV4-1 with TRBJ1-1; tentative D call: TRBD1 (6 bases). Trimming cost V 4 bases and J 6 bases, with 18 bases left between them. Germline V gene sequence: CDR1 MGHRA, CDR2 YSYEKL. The CDR3 consists of 15 residues. The CDR3 loop reads CASSLDGTNHAEAFF. The CDR3 bases are TGCGCCAGCAGCCTTGACGGGACAAATCACGCTGAAGCTTTCTTT.

This clone has just one count. The gene calls are TRBV7-9 and TRBJ2-2; possible D gene TRBD2, 7 bases. CDR1 is SEHNR and CDR2 is FQNEAQ in the germline V gene (reference sequence). This CDR3 region has 13 residues. Trimming removed 8 bases from V and 2 bases from J, with 9 bases in between. The CDR3, as DNA: TGTGCCAGCGGGGGGGCTAACACCGGGGAGCTGTTTTTT. Translated: CASGGANTGELFF. The whole variable domain, filled in from reference TRBV7-9 and TRBJ2-2, reads DTGVSQNPRHKITKRGQNVTFRCDPISEHNRLYWYRQTLGQGPEFLTYFQNEAQLEKSRLLSDRFSAERPKGSFSTLEIQRTEQGDSAMYLCASGGANTGELFFGEGSRLTVL.

The chain couples TRBV4-1 to TRBJ2-5, with 7 bases identical to TRBD2. The CDR3 has 15 amino acids. After removal of 4 bases from V and 2 bases from J, the junction contained 7 bases not matched to a gene. The germline CDR1 and CDR2 sequences are MGHRA and YSYEKL. CDR3 region: CASSRSGGGQETQYF. The CDR3 nucleotides are TGCGCCAGCAGCCGCAGTGGGGGGGGGCAAGAGACCCAGTACTTC.

The rearrangement joins TRBV6-5 to TRBJ2-2; D not resolved. This CDR3 has 14 amino acids. V was clipped by 0 bases and J by 4 bases, with 6 bases between them. From germline, CDR1 is MNHEY and CDR2 SVGAGI. The CDR3 DNA sequence: TGTGCCAGCAGTTACTCGCGAGGCACCGGGGAGCTGTTTTTT. This sequence encodes CASSYSRGTGELFF.

This sequence joins TRBV6-5 and TRBJ2-3; TRBD1 is a possible D gene (5 bases). V was shortened by 0 bases and J by 2 bases, with 12 bases between the two germline ends. CDR1 is MNHEY, CDR2 SVGAGI, per germline. The CDR3 spans 16 residues. The DNA for the CDR3 is TGTGCCAGCAGTTACTCGAGTGGGGCCAACACAGATACGCAGTATTTT. This gives the protein CASSYSSGANTDTQYF.

In nucleotides, the CDR3 is TGTGCCAGCAGCACACGGACTAGAGAGAACACCGGGGAGCTGTTTTTT. This translates into CASSTRTRENTGELFF. This rearrangement joins TRBV7-6 to TRBJ2-2, with 7 positions matching TRBD2. J gave up 1 base and V 5 bases, and 7 bases lay outside the gene matches. The V gene's germline CDR1 is SGHVS and CDR2 FNYEAQ. CDR3 length: 16 residues. The full variable domain, its missing parts supplied by reference TRBV7-6 and TRBJ2-2, is GAGVSQSPRYKVTKRGQDVALRCDPISGHVSLYWYRQALGQGPEFLTYFNYEAQQDKSGLPNDRFSAERPEGSISTLTIQRTEQRDSAMYRCASSTRTRENTGELFFGEGSRLTVL.

This chain joins TRBV11-3 and TRBJ1-1; D is perhaps TRBD1 (6 bases). The germline V gene has CDR1 SGHNT and CDR2 YENEEA. The CDR3 covers 13 residues. The V end was cut by 0 bases, the J end by 10 bases, with 12 bases between. DNA of the CDR3: TGTGCCAGCAGCTTAGATGAGAGGGGGAGAGCTTTCTTT. Its protein product is CASSLDERGRAFF.